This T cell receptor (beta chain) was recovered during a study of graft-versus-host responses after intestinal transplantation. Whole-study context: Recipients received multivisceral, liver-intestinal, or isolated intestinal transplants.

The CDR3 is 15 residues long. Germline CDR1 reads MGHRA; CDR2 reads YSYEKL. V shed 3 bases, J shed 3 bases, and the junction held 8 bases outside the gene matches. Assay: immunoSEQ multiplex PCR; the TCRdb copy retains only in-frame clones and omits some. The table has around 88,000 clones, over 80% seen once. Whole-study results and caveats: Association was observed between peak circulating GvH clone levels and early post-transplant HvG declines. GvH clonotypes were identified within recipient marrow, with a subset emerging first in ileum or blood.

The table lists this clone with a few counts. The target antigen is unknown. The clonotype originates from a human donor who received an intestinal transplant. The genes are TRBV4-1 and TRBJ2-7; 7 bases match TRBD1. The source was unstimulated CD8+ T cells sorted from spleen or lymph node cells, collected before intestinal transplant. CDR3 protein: CASSQDRDSGYEQYF. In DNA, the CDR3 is TGCGCCAGCAGCCAGGACCGGGACAGCGGCTACGAGCAGTACTTC.